This T cell receptor beta chain was documented in a study of cytomegalovirus exposure and HLA in healthy donors. As for the study in general: The 120 or so validation repertoires were reported in a later analysis to have been generated on the same platform as the roughly 670 first-cohort repertoires.

The method was immunoSEQ multiplex PCR; TCRdb's version includes in-frame clones alone and lacks a portion of them. This table holds 220,000 or so clones, roughly 88% found once. The V and J ends lost 4 bases and 5 bases respectively, with 14 bases between them. The CDR3 spans 14 residues. Germline CDR1 and CDR2: MNHEY and SMNVEV (reference sequence). The study's findings and limits: Cytomegalovirus-associated TCR beta chains were listed, numbering roughly 150.

On this clone: Its specificity is unknown.

The receptor was derived from a woman in her twenties or thirties in good health and CMV-seropositive. The sequencing input was PBMCs. The chain employs TRBV27 and TRBJ1-2, with D unresolved. CDR3 residues: CASSSPLMGYGYTF. CDR3 sequence (DNA): TGTGCCAGCAGTTCTCCCCTGATGGGGTATGGCTACACCTTC.